This T cell receptor (beta chain) originates from a study of CD8 T cells in ankylosing spondylitis. Study-wide results and limits: Apparently characteristic of ankylosing spondylitis blood was a TCR beta motif (about 8 highly homologous variants).

This clonotype showed up just a few times. Its antigen remains unknown. Quantitative 5'-RACE with molecular barcodes produced the TCR beta libraries. TCRdb independently ran MiXCR on the 5' RACE reads; one entry per CDR3 protein. Found here are 200,000 to 250,000 distinct CDR3 sequences, around 6.6% of them singletons; the top ten hold approximately 14%. The sequenced material came from blood, either unsorted or a sorted T cell fraction (not recorded which). The TCR comes from a male donor with ankylosing spondylitis.

The CDR3 protein is CASSLVVAGELFF. DNA for the CDR3: TGCGCCAGCAGCTTGGTTGTAGCCGGGGAGCTGTTTTTT. The rearrangement joins TRBV5-1 to TRBJ2-2; no clear D. The V gene lost 0 bases and the J gene lost 6 bases, with 6 bases spanning the gap. CDR1 and CDR2 from the germline V gene are SGHRS and YFSETQ. The CDR3 runs to 13 residues.